The rows below give T cell receptor beta chains drawn from one sample of a study of technical replicates of blood from a few donors. Sequenced by immunoSEQ multiplex PCR; TCRdb stores in-frame clones only, minus some. The sample shows just under 85,000 clones, around nine tenths of them seen only once. The specimen was T cells isolated from PBMCs. These receptors came from a human donor in good health. Each CDR3 is given with its conserved first and last residue. Each record gives: CDR3 length, V gene, J gene, CDR3 protein.

>15|TRBV5-4|TRBJ1-1
CATEAGGRMNTEAFF
>13|TRBV2|TRBJ1-1
CASDGQGNTEAFF
>12|TRBV6-5|TRBJ2-7
CASSWTQGEQYF
>13|TRBV6-1|TRBJ2-5
CASSVAGQETQYF
>16|TRBV25-1|TRBJ1-5
CASSVERQPSNQPQHF
>14|TRBV5-1|TRBJ2-7
CASSSSGQTYEQYF
>15|TRBV2|TRBJ2-3
CASSERAADTDTQYF
>13|TRBV10-1|TRBJ1-2
CASSQGLSYGYTF
>18|TRBV2|TRBJ2-1
CASIGLAGGYFSYNEQFF
>15|TRBV13|TRBJ1-2
CASSFSGRDIYGYTF
>17|TRBV19|TRBJ2-3
CASSIFQAGGHTDTQYF
>15|TRBV28|TRBJ1-4
CASSLYSSRDEKLFF
>12|TRBV30|TRBJ1-1
CAWGSLPPEAFF
>15|TRBV6-5|TRBJ2-3
CASSPLAGVVDTQYF
>15|TRBV15|TRBJ2-5
CATSRDRVNQETQYF
>15|TRBV13|TRBJ2-2
CASSVTSGLLGELFF
>14|TRBV19|TRBJ2-7
CASSINQGPYEQYF
>12|TRBV7-8|TRBJ2-7
CASSRTAYEQYF
>13|TRBV19|TRBJ2-7
CASSDRVAYEQYF
>15|TRBV27|TRBJ2-7
CASSPLRGGTYEQYF
>13|TRBV29-1|TRBJ1-1
CSVGLGGNTEAFF
>15|TRBV28|TRBJ1-1
CASYPRDRVLLEAFF
>14|TRBV9|TRBJ2-2
CASRYRVNTGELFF
>15|TRBV25-1|TRBJ2-1
CASRPRGDRMRKQFF
>16|TRBV5-1|TRBJ2-1
CASSPTTAGGYNEQFF
>14|TRBV6-6|TRBJ2-2
CASSPPSSPGELFF
>14|TRBV19|TRBJ1-1
CASNSGRMHTEAFF
>12|TRBV10-1|TRBJ2-2
CASKGSTGELFF
>14|TRBV2|TRBJ2-5
CASRMGGEYETQYF
>13|TRBV28|TRBJ1-5
CASSSPGDQPQHF
>14|TRBV4-1|TRBJ2-5
CASSPERPQETQYF
>16|TRBV14|TRBJ2-3
CASSQALRGYTDTQYF
>15|TRBV9|TRBJ2-2
CASSFGGQLPGELFF
>20|TRBV6-1|TRBJ2-7
CASSEPSSEPLGRGSYEQYF
>13|TRBV19|TRBJ2-1
CASSSQQGTEQFF
>12|TRBV7-9|TRBJ2-7
CASSSSVHEQYF
>15|TRBV7-2|TRBJ1-1
CASSLVGEGGTEAFF
>18|TRBV7-9|TRBJ1-2
CASSSDVGTAIGSYGYTF
>15|TRBV9|TRBJ2-7
CASSAGLAGDTEQYF
>14|TRBV4-2|TRBJ2-1
CASRQGSSYNEQFF
>16|TRBV11-3|TRBJ2-1
CASSSTWTSGRDEQFF
>14|TRBV15|TRBJ1-5
CATSRDSRNQPQHF
>16|TRBV28|TRBJ2-6
CASSPPRGTGANVLTF
>17|TRBV28|TRBJ2-3
CASSHQGGRSHTDTQYF
>12|TRBV14|TRBJ1-6
CASQGLNSPLHF